The 28 T cell receptor beta chains listed next were all sequenced from one sample in a study of blood T cell repertoires in COVID-19. The data were produced by immunoSEQ multiplex PCR, yet TCRdb's version contains in-frame clones alone and is incomplete. The sample contains fewer than 350,000 clones, roughly 87% of which appear only once. The sample taken for sequencing was peripheral blood. These receptors originate from a woman aged 55-70 years with COVID-19, enrolled during active disease.

A few counts support this clone. V gene TRBV6-6 combines with J gene TRBJ1-5; D perhaps matches TRBD1 (5 bases). V was pared by 2 bases and J by 3 bases, with 14 bases between. Germline V gene lookup returns CDR1 MNHNY and CDR2 SVGAGI (reference sequence). This CDR3 has 16 amino acids. In nucleotides, the CDR3 is TGTGCCAGCAGTTACAGCAGGGTTGCTTTCAATCAGCCCCAGCATTTT. This gives the protein CASSYSRVAFNQPQHF.

The chain links TRBV6-5 to TRBJ1-2; D is unresolved. The V end was cut by 7 bases, the J end by 6 bases, with 15 bases between. Germline CDR1 reads MNHEY; CDR2 reads SVGAGI. CDR3 length equals 13 residues. CDR3 sequence (DNA): TGTGCCAGCAAGCGGTTGTCTTACGATGGCTACACCTTC. Translating gives CASKRLSYDGYTF.

V usage is TRBV19 and J usage is TRBJ1-2; 11 positions agree with TRBD1. CDR3 size: 15 residues. The germline V gene has CDR1 LNHDA and CDR2 SQIVND (reference sequence). The ends lost 5 bases at V and 5 bases at J; junction bases unmatched: 7. CDR3 in DNA: TGTGCCAGTAGTTCCCGGACAGGGGGCGCATATGGCTACACCTTC. Translation gives CASSSRTGGAYGYTF.

This clone was counted a single time. The chain recombines TRBV30 with TRBJ1-5; no definite D call. Germline assignment: CDR1 GTSNPN and CDR2 SVGIG (reference sequence). Trimming shortened V by 0 bases and J by 4 bases, and 7 bases separated the two germline ends. This CDR3 comprises 13 residues. CDR3 DNA: TGTGCCTGGAGTGTACACCTTAATCAGCCCCAGCATTTT. The encoded protein is CAWSVHLNQPQHF.

This chain joins TRBV28 and TRBJ1-3; D gene ambiguous. The CDR3 consists of 12 residues. Germline loops: CDR1 MDHEN, CDR2 SYDVKM. V dropped 5 bases and J dropped 8 bases, with 10 bases sitting between them. The CDR3 is CASSPSLYTIYF. The CDR3 nucleotides are TGTGCCAGCAGTCCCTCTCTCTACACCATATATTTT.

The chain recombines TRBV15 with TRBJ1-3, with 8 bases aligning to TRBD1. Germline assignment: CDR1 LNHNV and CDR2 YYDKDF (reference sequence). V trimming: 1 base; J trimming: 6 bases; junction bases outside the gene matches: 5. CDR3 length: 15 residues. The CDR3, as DNA: TGTGCCACCAGCAGAGCGACAGGGGCTGCAAACACCATATATTTT. The encoded protein is CATSRATGAANTIYF.

The chain combines TRBV7-3 with TRBJ1-1; 7 bases map to TRBD1. The CDR3 covers 12 residues. V was clipped by 5 bases and J by 8 bases; unmatched bases: 5. Germline V gene data show CDR1 as SGHTA and CDR2 as FQGTGA. The CDR3 protein is CASSIATGEAFF. The DNA for the CDR3 is TGTGCCAGCAGCATAGCGACAGGGGAAGCTTTCTTT.

The V call is TRBV19, the J call TRBJ2-1, with 10 bases fitting TRBD2. CDR1 is LNHDA and CDR2 is SQIVND in the germline V gene (reference sequence). The ends lost 8 bases at V and 1 base at J; junction bases unmatched: 5. The CDR3 consists of 15 residues. CDR3 DNA: TGTGCCAGTGTAGAGCGGGGGGGATCCTACAATGAGCAGTTCTTC. It specifies CASVERGGSYNEQFF. Based on the CDR3 plus reference TRBV19 and TRBJ2-1, the full variable domain is DGGITQSPKYLFRKEGQNVTLSCEQNLNHDAMYWYRQDPGQGLRLIYYSQIVNDFQKGDIAEGYSVSREKKESFPLTVTSAQKNPTAFYLCASVERGGSYNEQFFGPGTRLTVL.

The genes are TRBV9 and TRBJ2-6; no firm D call. Germline lookup yields CDR1 SGDLS and CDR2 YYNGEE. CDR3 length equals 16 residues. Trimming cost V 0 bases and J 4 bases, with 11 bases left between them. CDR3 residues: CASSVVESLGANVLTF. The DNA of the CDR3 is TGTGCCAGCAGCGTAGTTGAGTCCCTGGGGGCCAACGTCCTGACTTTC.

The CDR3 loop is CASSVEAERGRTEAFF. CDR3 nucleotides: TGTGCCAGCAGCGTAGAGGCTGAGCGGGGACGCACTGAAGCTTTCTTT. The rearrangement uses TRBV9 and TRBJ1-1, with a tentative D call TRBD1 (5 bases). V was cut by 0 bases and J by 4 bases, with 16 bases left in between. CDR3 length equals 16 residues. CDR1 SGDLS and CDR2 YYNGEE come from the germline V gene.

The rearrangement uses TRBV7-2 and TRBJ2-5, with D possibly matching TRBD1 (5 bases). V was cut by 4 bases and J by 5 bases, with 11 bases left in between. The CDR3 is made up of 13 amino acids. The germline gives CDR1 SGHTA, CDR2 FQGNSA. The CDR3 reads CASSSRVQETQYF. The DNA for the CDR3 is TGTGCCAGCAGCTCCAGGGTTCAGGAGACCCAGTACTTC.

About this clone itself: The same CDR3 can be traced to other DNA sequences in this sample. This rearrangement joins TRBV30 to TRBJ1-2, with TRBD1 matching 8 bases. CDR1 and CDR2 (germline): GTSNPN, SVGIG (reference sequence). V shed 5 bases, J shed 7 bases, and the junction held 3 bases outside the gene matches. This CDR3 spans 11 amino acids. In DNA, the CDR3 is TGTGCCTGGGGACAGGGCGTTGGCTACACCTTC. This sequence encodes CAWGQGVGYTF.

This clone was counted between two and nine times. The chain recombines TRBV18 with TRBJ1-2, with TRBD1 matching 8 bases. J lost 3 bases, V lost 9 bases, and 6 bases had no gene match. The CDR3 extends over 13 amino acids. In germline, CDR1 is KGHSH, CDR2 LQKENI. The CDR3 sequence is CASSRGLDYGYTF. CDR3 DNA sequence: TGTGCCAGTAGCAGGGGGCTAGACTATGGCTACACCTTC.

The gene calls are TRBV12-3 or TRBV12-4 and TRBJ2-1; D not resolved. V was shortened by 5 bases and J by 8 bases, with 10 bases between the two germline ends. The CDR3 contains 12 residues. CDR3 DNA sequence: TGTGCCAGCAGTGCTCCTAAGTATGAGCAGTTCTTC. The encoded protein is CASSAPKYEQFF.

Notes on this clone: The same CDR3 arises from other DNA sequences in this sample as well. The chain carries TRBV2 and TRBJ1-1, with a weak D call TRBD1 (5 bases). Germline CDR1 SNHLY, CDR2 FYNNEI. The V and J ends lost 9 bases and 0 bases respectively, with 11 bases between them. The CDR3 has 13 amino acids. The CDR3 loop reads CASGQGMNTEAFF. The CDR3 DNA sequence: TGTGCCAGTGGACAAGGAATGAACACTGAAGCTTTCTTT.

This clone was seen a single time. V is TRBV24-1 and J is TRBJ2-2, with 8 bases identical to TRBD1. V gave up 3 bases and J gave up 4 bases; unmatched junction bases: 9. Germline CDR1 KGHDR, CDR2 SFDVKD. CDR3 length: 17 residues. This CDR3 reads CATSDATDRAGTGELFF. The CDR3 DNA reads as TGTGCCACCAGTGATGCCACGGACAGGGCTGGCACCGGGGAGCTGTTTTTT.

The V and J genes are TRBV19 and TRBJ1-2; 7 positions match TRBD1. CDR3 length: 15 residues. Germline V gene lookup returns CDR1 LNHDA and CDR2 SQIVND (reference sequence). With V trimmed by 7 bases and J by 4 bases, 12 bases remained unmatched. Written as DNA, the CDR3 is TGTGCCAGTAATTTCCCTGGGGACAGTTTCTATGGCTACACCTTC. Its protein is CASNFPGDSFYGYTF.

V gene TRBV5-1 combines with J gene TRBJ1-1, with D maybe TRBD1 (6 bases). The CDR3 extends over 17 amino acids. Per the germline V gene, CDR1 is SGHRS and CDR2 is YFSETQ. Between the trimmed V and J ends, which lost 2 bases and 0 bases, there was a span of 17 bases. This CDR3 is CASSFEQGFFMNTEAFF. The CDR3 DNA is TGCGCCAGCAGCTTCGAACAGGGTTTTTTCATGAACACTGAAGCTTTCTTT.

The V and J genes are TRBV7-2 and TRBJ1-5; D remains ambiguous. The germline CDR1 and CDR2 sequences are SGHTA and FQGNSA. V was clipped by 1 base and J by 5 bases, with 6 bases between them. The CDR3 loop spans 13 amino acids. CDR3 sequence reads: CASSLGTDQPQHF. The CDR3 bases are TGTGCCAGCAGCTTAGGGACTGATCAGCCCCAGCATTTT.

The rearrangement uses TRBV19 and TRBJ1-2, with D maybe TRBD1 (6 bases). The CDR3 runs 16 residues. Germline V gene lookup returns CDR1 LNHDA and CDR2 SQIVND (reference sequence). V gave up 5 bases and J gave up 2 bases, with 18 bases separating them. CDR3 coding DNA: TGTGCCAGTAGTGAAGGTTCAGGGGTTCGAAACTATGGCTACACCTTC. It yields the protein CASSEGSGVRNYGYTF.

CDR3 protein: CASKEGNWGTGELFF. The CDR3 DNA is TGTGCCTCTAAGGAGGGGAATTGGGGCACCGGGGAGCTGTTTTTT. The chain recombines TRBV2 with TRBJ2-2; tentative D call: TRBD2 (6 bases). The V and J ends lost 11 bases and 4 bases respectively, with 20 bases between them. Germline CDR1 is SNHLY and CDR2 is FYNNEI. The CDR3 totals 15 residues.

The chain recombines TRBV6-5 with TRBJ1-1; D remains ambiguous. Trimming removed 4 bases from V and 1 base from J, with 10 bases in between. Germline-derived CDR1 and CDR2 are MNHEY and SVGAGI. The CDR3 sequence is 14 residues long. This CDR3 reads CASSLQRPNTEAFF. CDR3 DNA sequence: TGTGCCAGCAGTTTACAGAGACCGAACACTGAAGCTTTCTTT.

The chain has TRBV9 and TRBJ2-6, with D maybe TRBD2 (5 bases). CDR1 and CDR2 from the germline V gene are SGDLS and YYNGEE. CDR3 length: 17 residues. V lost 3 bases to trimming and J lost 4 bases, with 17 bases between them. The CDR3 loop is CASSERPERRGANVLTF. In nucleotides, the CDR3 is TGTGCCAGCAGCGAACGACCTGAAAGGAGGGGGGCCAACGTCCTGACTTTC. The full variable domain, completed using reference TRBV9 and TRBJ2-6, is DSGVTQTPKHLITATGQRVTLRCSPRSGDLSVYWYQQSLDQGLQFLIQYYNGEERAKGNILERFSAQQFPDLHSELNLSSLELGDSALYFCASSERPERRGANVLTFGAGSRLTVL.

The V call is TRBV12-5, the J call TRBJ1-5; D is ambiguous. Germline V lookup: CDR1 LGHNT, CDR2 FRNRAP. V gave up 1 base and J gave up 0 bases, with 7 bases separating them. The CDR3 is made up of 15 amino acids. The CDR3 sequence: CASGLDGVSNQPQHF. CDR3 bases: TGTGCTAGTGGTTTGGACGGAGTTAGCAATCAGCCCCAGCATTTT. The variable domain in full, with the rest retrieved from reference TRBV12-5 and TRBJ1-5, is DARVTQTPRHKVTEMGQEVTMRCQPILGHNTVFWYRQTMMQGLELLAYFRNRAPLDDSGMPKDRFSAEMPDATLATLKIQPSEPRDSAVYFCASGLDGVSNQPQHFGDGTRLSIL.

The gene calls are TRBV6-5 and TRBJ1-2; 8 nucleotides align to TRBD1. The V and J ends lost 5 bases and 6 bases, in that order; junction bases with no gene match: 5. CDR3 length: 13 amino acids. Germline V lookup: CDR1 MNHEY, CDR2 SVGAGI. The chain's CDR3 is CASSRWTGHGYTF. The DNA for the CDR3 is TGTGCCAGCAGTCGTTGGACAGGGCATGGCTACACCTTC.

This sequence joins TRBV5-1 and TRBJ1-1; possible D gene TRBD1, 6 bases. Germline assignment: CDR1 SGHRS and CDR2 YFSETQ. This CDR3 region has 17 residues. Trimming cost V 0 bases and J 0 bases, with 15 bases left between them. CDR3 sequence reads: CASSLEGGRAMNTEAFF. As DNA, the CDR3 is TGCGCCAGCAGCTTGGAAGGGGGAAGGGCCATGAACACTGAAGCTTTCTTT.

J is TRBJ1-6 and V is TRBV7-8; 10 bases line up with TRBD1. CDR3 length: 15 amino acids. The V segment lost 1 base and the J segment 13 bases; nucleotides outside the gene matches: 7. Germline loops: CDR1 SGHVS, CDR2 FQNEAQ. The CDR3 DNA is TGTGCCAGCAGCTTAGTCGACAGGGGGCCGTTCCCCCTCCACTTT. It codes for CASSLVDRGPFPLHF.

This rearrangement joins TRBV11-2 to TRBJ1-4; 12 bases agree with TRBD1. CDR3 length equals 18 residues. The V and J ends lost 2 bases and 8 bases, in that order; junction bases with no gene match: 12. Germline V gene data show CDR1 as SGHAT and CDR2 as FQNNGV. The CDR3 bases are TGTGCCAGCAGCTTAAACCGGGACAGGGGGCGCTTAGAGGAAAAACTGTTTTTT. Translating it yields CASSLNRDRGRLEEKLFF.